The 19 T cell receptor beta chains below come from one sample, sequenced in a study of graft-versus-host responses after intestinal transplantation. Assay used: immunoSEQ multiplex PCR; TCRdb lists only in-frame clones, some missing. The sample lists 65,000 to 90,000 clones, more than 70% occurring once. These TCRs' antigens remain unknown. This specimen was unstimulated CD8+ T cells sorted from spleen or lymph node cells, taken before intestinal transplant. These receptors came from a human donor who received an intestinal transplant.

This chain connects TRBV2 to TRBJ2-6, with 8 bases fitting TRBD1. The germline gives CDR1 SNHLY, CDR2 FYNNEI. There are 18 residues in the CDR3. V shed 5 bases and J 2 bases; nucleotides not matched to a gene: 11. CDR3 coding DNA: TGTGCCAGCAGTCACCCACAGGGGGAGGAAGCTGGGGCCAACGTCCTGACTTTC. It yields the protein CASSHPQGEEAGANVLTF.

V gene TRBV11-2 combines with J gene TRBJ2-1; TRBD2 aligns across 8 bases. Germline V gene lookup returns CDR1 SGHAT and CDR2 FQNNGV. With 3 bases clipped from V and 10 bases from J, the junction kept 20 bases outside the gene matches. The CDR3 consists of 18 residues. The CDR3 here is CASSFSGWGSGSFGEQFF. The CDR3 DNA is TGTGCCAGCAGCTTTAGTGGGTGGGGGAGCGGGAGTTTCGGCGAGCAGTTCTTC.

This chain joins TRBV28 and TRBJ2-1; TRBD1 matches at 11 bases. J gave up 9 bases and V 3 bases, and 10 bases lay outside the gene matches. Germline V CDR1 and CDR2: MDHEN, SYDVKM. The CDR3 has 16 residues. The CDR3: CASSFAGTGGVFEQFF. The CDR3 bases are TGTGCCAGCAGTTTTGCTGGGACAGGGGGTGTGTTTGAGCAGTTCTTC.

This clone has a single count. V is TRBV5-4 and J is TRBJ1-2; TRBD1 might be the D (6 bases). This CDR3 region has 14 residues. Germline values: CDR1 SGHNT, CDR2 YYREEE (reference sequence). The V and J ends lost 1 base and 6 bases respectively, with 13 bases between them. The CDR3, as DNA: TGTGCCAGCAGCTTGAATGGGGGGGCGGATGGCTACACCTTC. Translating it yields CASSLNGGADGYTF.

The rearrangement joins TRBV5-1 to TRBJ2-1; TRBD2 might be the D (5 bases). Trimming removed 4 bases at V and 7 bases at J, with 18 bases between. The length of the CDR3 is 15 residues. CDR1 is SGHRS and CDR2 is YFSETQ in the germline V gene. The CDR3 region is CASSAIPGSFNEQFF. In DNA, the CDR3 is TGCGCCAGCAGCGCCATACCGGGGTCCTTTAATGAGCAGTTCTTC.

The V and J genes are TRBV10-2 and TRBJ2-1; TRBD2 aligns across 7 bases. The germline V gene has CDR1 WSHSY and CDR2 SAAADI. This CDR3 is built from 15 residues. Trimming took 5 bases from V and 6 from J; bases not matched to a gene: 10. The CDR3 loop reads CASSRGEGRFNEQFF. The CDR3 DNA is TGCGCCAGCAGTCGGGGGGAAGGGAGATTCAATGAGCAGTTCTTC.

This chain connects TRBV6-5 to TRBJ1-3; D gene ambiguous. The V gene lost 6 bases and the J gene lost 2 bases, with 8 bases spanning the gap. CDR1 and CDR2 (germline): MNHEY, SVGAGI. CDR3 size: 13 residues. CDR3 DNA: TGTGCCAGCAGCCCCAGTCCTGGAAACACCATATATTTT. This gives the protein CASSPSPGNTIYF.

The rearrangement uses TRBV7-9 and TRBJ1-1; D unclear. Germline CDR1 SEHNR, CDR2 FQNEAQ (reference sequence). The ends were cut back, 5 bases at V and 7 bases at J, with 23 bases in the middle. CDR3 size: 16 residues. The CDR3 DNA sequence: TGTGCCAGCAGCCCCTGGCGGGCGGCATATTTTCATGAAGCTTTCTTT. As protein: CASSPWRAAYFHEAFF. Together with reference TRBV7-9 and TRBJ1-1, the CDR3 gives the full variable domain: DTGVSQNPRHKITKRGQNVTFRCDPISEHNRLYWYRQTLGQGPEFLTYFQNEAQLEKSRLLSDRFSAERPKGSFSTLEIQRTEQGDSAMYLCASSPWRAAYFHEAFFGQGTRLTVV.

The V call is TRBV28, the J call TRBJ1-5; the D is unclear. The CDR3 totals 15 residues. Trimming stripped 8 bases from V and 2 bases from J, with 16 bases between. Germline CDR1 MDHEN, CDR2 SYDVKM. CDR3 in amino acids: CASRYSPAGNQPQHF. The CDR3 DNA is TGTGCCAGCCGTTATAGCCCCGCGGGCAATCAGCCCCAGCATTTT.

This chain connects TRBV4-1 to TRBJ1-1, with a possible D match to TRBD1 (6 bases). Germline CDR1 reads MGHRA; CDR2 reads YSYEKL. The germline V and J ends were trimmed by 4 bases and 2 bases, with 14 bases remaining between them. The length of the CDR3 is 15 residues. CDR3 coding DNA: TGCGCCAGCAGCCCTTTAGGACAGCGAAACACTGAAGCTTTCTTT. This encodes CASSPLGQRNTEAFF.

The sample holds one count of this clone. This chain connects TRBV27 to TRBJ1-5; TRBD1 agrees at 9 bases. J was trimmed by 6 bases and V by 5 bases; bases with no gene match: 11. The CDR3 runs to 16 residues. CDR1 MNHEY and CDR2 SMNVEV come from the germline V gene (reference sequence). The CDR3, as DNA: TGTGCCAGCAGTCCAACCCCCCACAGGGGGCTTCAGCCCCAGCATTTT. Translating gives CASSPTPHRGLQPQHF.

This clone was picked up one time. The chain carries TRBV2 and TRBJ2-1; TRBD2 matches 8 bases. The CDR3 consists of 16 residues. Trimming removed 3 bases from V and 4 bases from J; junction bases left unmatched: 8. The germline V gene has CDR1 SNHLY and CDR2 FYNNEI. The CDR3 spells CASSDGGRPAYNEQFF. The CDR3 bases are TGTGCCAGCAGTGATGGCGGGAGGCCCGCTTACAATGAGCAGTTCTTC.

V and J are TRBV28 and TRBJ1-1, with a tentative D call TRBD1 (5 bases). The CDR3 spans 11 residues. Germline CDR1 and CDR2: MDHEN and SYDVKM. V shed 2 bases and J shed 7 bases, with 5 bases lying between them. CDR3 in amino acids: CASSLGHEAFF. The DNA of the CDR3 is TGTGCCAGCAGTTTAGGACATGAAGCTTTCTTT.

This clone was observed a few times. The genes are TRBV28 and TRBJ1-6; a possible D gene is TRBD1 (5 bases). Germline V CDR1 and CDR2: MDHEN, SYDVKM. This CDR3 is 12 amino acids long. Trimming cost V 8 bases and J 5 bases, with 7 bases left between them. The CDR3 sequence: CASGANNSPLHF. The CDR3 DNA sequence: TGTGCCAGCGGGGCCAATAATTCACCCCTCCACTTT.

This chain connects TRBV5-1 to TRBJ2-1, with 7 nucleotides matching TRBD1. Germline-derived CDR1 and CDR2 are SGHRS and YFSETQ. This CDR3 has 15 amino acids. Germline trimming cut 0 bases from V and 5 bases from J; bases unmatched to any gene: 5. The CDR3 region has the DNA TGCGCCAGCAGCTTGGAGCAGGGGGAGAACAATGAGCAGTTCTTC. Its translation: CASSLEQGENNEQFF.

In DNA, the CDR3 is TGTGCCAGCAGCCTACCGACAGGACAGCACACCAAAAACATTCAGTACTTC. It codes for CASSLPTGQHTKNIQYF. This rearrangement joins TRBV7-8 to TRBJ2-4; tentatively, D is TRBD1 (6 bases). CDR1 SGHVS and CDR2 FQNEAQ come from the germline V gene. V lost 5 bases and J lost 2, with 19 bases in between. The CDR3 has 17 residues.

This clone was seen once. V gene TRBV15 combines with J gene TRBJ2-1, with a weak D call TRBD2 (6 bases). The germline V and J ends were trimmed by 5 bases and 1 base, with 15 bases remaining between them. Germline V CDR1 and CDR2: LNHNV, YYDKDF (reference sequence). The CDR3 is made up of 16 amino acids. Written as DNA, the CDR3 is TGTGCCACCAGCCAGGAGCGGGCTCCTTCCTACAATGAGCAGTTCTTC. The encoded protein is CATSQERAPSYNEQFF.

This clone occurred once. The V gene is TRBV28, the J gene TRBJ2-7; weak D call: TRBD1 (6 bases). Per germline, CDR1 MDHEN and CDR2 SYDVKM. The CDR3 runs 12 residues. Between the trimmed V and J ends, which lost 5 bases and 5 bases, there was a span of 10 bases. The DNA of the CDR3 is TGTGCCAGCAGTCGGACAGATAACGAGCAGTACTTC. Its translation: CASSRTDNEQYF.

This rearrangement joins TRBV28 to TRBJ2-7; 7 nucleotides match TRBD2. With 5 bases clipped from V and 2 bases from J, the junction kept 9 bases outside the gene matches. Germline V gene data show CDR1 as MDHEN and CDR2 as SYDVKM. This CDR3 has 15 residues. In nucleotides, the CDR3 is TGTGCCAGCAGTAGCCCTAGCGGACCCGCCTACGAGCAGTACTTC. It translates to CASSSPSGPAYEQYF.